This TCR beta chain comes out of a study of cytomegalovirus exposure and HLA in healthy donors. It was with 60 Vbeta and 13 Jbeta primers that the PCR ran. Measured with immunoSEQ multiplex PCR; TCRdb has only the in-frame clones, and not every one. The data hold more than 85,000 clones, with about four fifths observed a single time. The sequence was collected from a male donor in good health and CMV-seropositive. The specimen sequenced was PBMCs.

The CDR3 is CASSQFPGADTQYF. The CDR3 nucleotides read TGCGCCAGCAGCCAATTCCCGGGGGCAGATACGCAGTATTTT. The genes are TRBV4-1 and TRBJ2-3; perhaps TRBD2 as D (6 bases). Germline lookup yields CDR1 MGHRA and CDR2 YSYEKL. Trimming took 2 bases from V and 4 from J, leaving 10 bases between them. This CDR3 contains 14 residues.